The 5 T cell receptor beta chains below all came from one sample that was sequenced in a study of blood T cells in healthy people across ages. Through a sample-barcoded 5' primer and a J-beta primer mix, a second PCR was run for roughly 7 to 12 cycles. TCRdb reanalysed the 5' RACE reads using MiXCR and keeps one entry per CDR3 protein. Here the sample spans about 2 million distinct CDR3 sequences, 49% being singletons. The material sequenced was blood. The receptors were gathered from a woman aged 40 to 50 in good health.

J is TRBJ2-1 and V is TRBV20-1, with 8 bases matching TRBD1. CDR1 is DFQATT, CDR2 SNEGSKA, per germline (reference sequence). J was trimmed by 8 bases and V by 5 bases; bases with no gene match: 5. The CDR3 runs 12 residues. CDR3 in amino acids: CSAGQGFYEQFF. The CDR3 DNA follows: TGCAGTGCTGGACAGGGTTTCTATGAGCAGTTCTTC.

The CDR3 loop reads CASSVGWGYEQYF. The CDR3, as DNA: TGTGCCAGCAGTGTGGGCTGGGGTTACGAGCAGTACTTC. The V and J genes are TRBV12-3 or TRBV12-4 and TRBJ2-7; D not certain. The CDR3 runs to 13 residues. Trimming removed 5 bases at V and 4 bases at J, with 12 bases between.

CDR3 loop: CASSVVSGGLNTGELFF. The CDR3 DNA reads as TGTGCCAGCAGCGTAGTTAGCGGGGGGCTAAACACCGGGGAGCTGTTTTTT. The J gene is TRBJ2-2, the V gene TRBV9; 10 nucleotides agree with TRBD2. V dropped 0 bases and J dropped 2; count of bases not matched to a gene: 4. Germline V gives CDR1 SGDLS, CDR2 YYNGEE. This CDR3 is built from 17 residues. Combining the CDR3 with reference TRBV9 and TRBJ2-2 gives the whole variable domain DSGVTQTPKHLITATGQRVTLRCSPRSGDLSVYWYQQSLDQGLQFLIQYYNGEERAKGNILERFSAQQFPDLHSELNLSSLELGDSALYFCASSVVSGGLNTGELFFGEGSRLTVL.

This clonotype was found a few times. The V call is TRBV12-3 or TRBV12-4, the J call TRBJ2-5, with D unresolved. The tail of the sequence fits TRBJ2-7 better, so the J call may be wrong. This CDR3 spans 12 amino acids. The CDR3 sequence is CASSTLGGEQYF. CDR3 bases: TGTGCCAGCAGCACCCTAGGTGGCGAGCAGTACTTC.

The CDR3 coding sequence is TGTGCCAGCAGCTTAGCGGCGGGACAGGCGTTTGGGACCCAGTACTTC. This codes for CASSLAAGQAFGTQYF. The rearrangement joins TRBV7-2 to TRBJ2-5, with TRBD1 matching over 8 bases. The CDR3 consists of 16 residues. V shed 0 bases, J shed 7 bases, and the junction held 10 bases outside the gene matches. CDR1 is SGHTA, CDR2 FQGNSA, per germline.